A few counts support the clone carrying this TCR beta chain. TCRdb re-analysed the reads in MiXCR, keeping a single row per CDR3 protein. The data show about 740,000 distinct CDR3 sequences, approximately 34% seen once. This sample is part of a study of T cell repertoires in cytomegalovirus infection. CDR1 is SGHRS, CDR2 YFSETQ, per germline. The CDR3 is 13 residues long. V shed 0 bases and J shed 7 bases, with 10 bases lying between them. Sequencing used PBMCs. The chain couples TRBV5-1 to TRBJ1-2; D ambiguous. The TCR comes from a human donor in good health (CMV status not recorded). Some clones in this sample may be carry-over from other donors' samples. The CDR3 sequence is CASSLGGSAGYTF. The CDR3 DNA reads as TGCGCCAGCAGCTTGGGAGGTTCCGCTGGCTACACCTTC.